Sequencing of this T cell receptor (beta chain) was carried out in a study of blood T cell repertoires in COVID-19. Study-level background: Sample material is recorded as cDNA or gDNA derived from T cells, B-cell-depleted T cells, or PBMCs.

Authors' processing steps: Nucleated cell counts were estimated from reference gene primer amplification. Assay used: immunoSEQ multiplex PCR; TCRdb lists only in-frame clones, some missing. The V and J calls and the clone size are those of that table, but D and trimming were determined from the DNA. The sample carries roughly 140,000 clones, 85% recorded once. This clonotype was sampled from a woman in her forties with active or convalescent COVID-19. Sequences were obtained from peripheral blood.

CDR3 region: CASSPTGLGNSPLHF. The CDR3 DNA sequence: TGTGCCAGCAGCCCGACAGGTTTGGGGAATTCACCCCTCCACTTT. The chain is built from TRBV11-2 and TRBJ1-6; tentative D call: TRBD1 (6 bases). The CDR3 runs 15 residues. Trimming took off 5 bases at V and 7 bases at J, with 15 bases between the two ends. Germline V gives CDR1 SGHAT, CDR2 FQNNGV.